The clone carrying this TCR beta chain showed up just once. As yet, its antigen is unknown. Per germline, CDR1 ENHRY and CDR2 SYGVKD. The CDR3 loop spans 15 amino acids. With 0 bases removed from V and 6 bases from J, the gap between germline ends came to 15 bases. This sample was included in a study of cytomegalovirus exposure and HLA in healthy donors. Study-level information: A later analysis reported the 100 to 150 validation repertoires used the same platform as the approximately 650 first-cohort repertoires.

Clones were read by immunoSEQ multiplex PCR, and TCRdb kept only the in-frame ones, dropping some. This sample carries about 56,000 clones, around nine tenths of them seen once, and the ten largest clones take 0.9% to 1.4%. General study points: The finding came from a later analysis; first-cohort TCR clusters tended to co-occur in the roughly 110 validation repertoires. Cytomegalovirus-associated status was assigned to 164 TCR beta chains. Most TCRs appeared rarely, but some public TCRs recurred in many donors.

The source of this sequence is a man aged 18-30 years in good health and CMV-seronegative. Sequencing was performed on PBMCs. The chain employs TRBV10-3 and TRBJ2-7; tentatively, D is TRBD1 (5 bases). DNA for the CDR3: TGTGCCATCAGTGAGTCGATAGGGGTACCTTCCGAGCAGTACTTC. Protein product: CAISESIGVPSEQYF.